The 4 T cell receptor beta chains in this list originate from one sample, sequenced in a study of OX40 agonist ivuxolimab in advanced cancers. Assay: immunoSEQ multiplex PCR; the TCRdb copy retains only in-frame clones and omits some. The sample has 77,000 or so clones, about 93% seen once. Sequencing was performed on CD4+ or CD8+ T cells sorted from blood, taken in a trial of the OX40 agonist ivuxolimab. The receptors shown here come from an adult with an advanced solid tumor such as melanoma, head and neck, liver or kidney cancer.

The chain employs TRBV29-1 and TRBJ1-5, with 7 nucleotides matching TRBD1. Germline V gene data show CDR1 as SQVTM and CDR2 as ANQGSEA. Germline trimming cut 6 bases from V and 4 bases from J; bases unmatched to any gene: 3. The CDR3 has 12 residues. The CDR3 coding sequence is TGCAGCGTGGGGACAGAGAATCAGCCCCAGCATTTT. Translating gives CSVGTENQPQHF.

V usage is TRBV5-1 and J usage is TRBJ1-4; no definite D call. CDR1 and CDR2 (germline): SGHRS, YFSETQ. V lost 0 bases, J lost 3 bases, and 9 bases lay in between. The length of the CDR3 is 15 residues. The CDR3 DNA reads as TGCGCCAGCAGCTTGGAAGGACTGCCTAATGAAAAACTGTTTTTT. This codes for CASSLEGLPNEKLFF.

The chain links TRBV13 to TRBJ2-7, with TRBD2 matching 9 bases. V was pared by 1 base and J by 0 bases, with 10 bases of the junction left unmatched. CDR3 length: 18 residues. From germline, CDR1 is PRHDT and CDR2 FYEKMQ (reference sequence). CDR3 amino acids: CASSLVGLAGRSSYEQYF. The DNA of the CDR3 is TGTGCCAGCAGCTTAGTAGGGCTAGCGGGACGCTCCTCCTACGAGCAGTACTTC.

The rearrangement joins TRBV15 to TRBJ2-3; 7 nucleotides match TRBD1. Germline CDR1 and CDR2: LNHNV and YYDKDF (reference sequence). The ends lost 4 bases at V and 9 bases at J; junction bases unmatched: 1. The CDR3 runs to 11 residues. CDR3 in amino acids: CATSKGGTQYF. DNA of the CDR3: TGTGCCACCAGCAAAGGGGGCACGCAGTATTTT. Drawing the rest from reference TRBV15 and TRBJ2-3, the complete variable domain is DAMVIQNPRYQVTQFGKPVTLSCSQTLNHNVMYWYQQKSSQAPKLLFHYYDKDFNNEADTPDNFQSRRPNTSFCFLDIRSPGLGDTAMYLCATSKGGTQYFGPGTRLTVL.